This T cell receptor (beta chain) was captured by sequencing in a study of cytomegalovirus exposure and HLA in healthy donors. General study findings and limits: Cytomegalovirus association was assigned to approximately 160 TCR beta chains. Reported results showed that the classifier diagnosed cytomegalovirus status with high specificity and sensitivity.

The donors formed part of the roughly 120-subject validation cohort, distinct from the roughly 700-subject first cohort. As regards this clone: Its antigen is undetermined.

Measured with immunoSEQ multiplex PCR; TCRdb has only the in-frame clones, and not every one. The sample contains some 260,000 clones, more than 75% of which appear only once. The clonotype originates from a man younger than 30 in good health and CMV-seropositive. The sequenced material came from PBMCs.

The CDR3 DNA follows: TGTGCCAGCAAGGGGACTAATGAAAAACTGTTTTTT. Its translation: CASKGTNEKLFF. The gene calls are TRBV6-5 and TRBJ1-4, with D possibly matching TRBD1 (5 bases). CDR1 and CDR2 from the germline V gene are MNHEY and SVGAGI. The CDR3 runs 12 residues. V lost 7 bases and J lost 2, with 5 bases in between.